This TCR beta chain originates from a study of beta chain features in type 1 diabetes (dated by TCRdb to about 2018). Turning to the overall study: Mean age, gender distribution, total cell number and subset yield were not different between patients and healthy donors. Regulatory and stem cell-like memory subsets were obtained from only 8 patients and roughly 8 healthy donors, while naive and central memory subsets were obtained from all 28 donors. A total of roughly 98,000,000 sorted cells were examined across all samples, and RNA yield correlated strongly with the number of cells per subset. The study compared the TCRB repertoires of sorted circulating CD4+ T cell subsets in recently diagnosed type 1 diabetes patients with those in matched healthy donors.

Compared with germline, V lacks 5 bases and J lacks 7 bases; bases without a gene match: 13. Taken from cysteine to phenylalanine, the CDR3 has 16 residues. The entry retains the CDR3 DNA only, 48 bases that are in frame from base 1. The germline V gene gives CDR1 as SGHTA and CDR2 as FQGNSA. Overall study outcomes, separate from this receptor: Type 1 diabetes patients showed a moderate but significant shortening of TCRB CDR3 length in all four CD4+ subsets. Because small numbers of individuals were included in the HLA sub-analyses, any influence of HLA type on TCRB rearrangement was left unresolved. Because cDNA was sequenced instead of genomic DNA, activated cells with high expression could be over-represented, although the groups did not differ in activation or CD3 levels. Naive, central memory and regulatory TCRB repertoires appeared more similar among patients than among healthy donors. At VDJ recombination sites, patients with type 1 diabetes made fewer insertions and deleted more nucleotides, a pattern implying thymic rearrangement abnormalities. PCR might favor shorter templates, but patient and control samples were amplified and corrected together, so any skew would affect both groups equally.

From each donor, a single peripheral blood sample of around 120 mL on average was drawn into heparinised tubes. Using a panel that included CD45RO, CCR7, CD25, CD127, CD95 and CD27, naive, central memory, regulatory and stem cell-like memory CD4+ T cells were sorted on a BD FACSAria II. Every sorted population had a purity above 98%. PBMCs were isolated immediately by Lymphoprep density gradient centrifugation and stained directly without culture. To minimize batch effects, samples were stained and sorted in pairs, one healthy donor with one patient per experiment. On this clone: Its specific antigen is unknown. Qualities for individual bases were not recorded, and no much larger clone is one base off.

The High Capacity cDNA Reverse Transcription Kit was used to reverse transcribe all of the isolated RNA, meaning that expressed TCRB transcripts were what got sequenced. Deep immunoSEQ sequencing was performed on naive, central memory and regulatory T cell samples, with an average of around 3.4 million total reads per sample. Sorted cells were lysed in RLT buffer, and RNA was extracted using DNase-treated RNeasy Micro or Mini kits according to cell number. Each cell subset was processed separately to prevent cross-contamination, with patient and healthy donor samples processed together. The immunoSEQ multiplex PCR was used to amplify TCRB sequences from cDNA, generating 87-bp fragments that spanned the CDR3 region. The amplicons were sequenced using the Illumina HiSeq platform. For the original study's pipeline: Synthetic template baselines were used to correct PCR bias computationally, reads within Hamming distance 2 were collapsed, and singletons that could not be merged were discarded. Reads were aligned against IMGT to assign V, D and J genes, CDR3 length and insertions or deletions at six rearrangement sites. Within each subset, clonotype counts were normalized to sorted cell number, after which true diversity and Gini coefficients were computed with the tcR R package. The overlap coefficient, calculated on TCRB nucleotide sequences, was used to measure repertoire sharing. As a proxy for the pre-selection repertoire, out-of-frame TCRB sequences from naive cells were analyzed. Entries here come from immuneACCESS through TCRdb and include only in-frame sequences with V and J called. Some clones fail to appear in such tables; in the studies checked, an unresolved V gene covers under half of the shortfall, and the cause of the remainder is unknown. The D gene and trimming were derived from the DNA, and the V and J assignments and clone size from that table. The sample includes 350,000 to 450,000 clones, with approximately 15% observed a single time. The ten largest clones represent 0.035% to 0.045% of the sample.

Specimen: naive CD4+ T cells from blood. In the paper's terms, the cell subset or site label means: true naive CD4+ T cells. The source of this sequence is a man younger than 40 in good health. Recombination joined TRBV7-2 with TRBJ2-1; the central 8 bases match TRBD1. The DNA sequence follows: TGTGCCAGCAGCACAACCAGGACAGGGAGTAAGAATGAGCAGTTCTTC. Protein translation: CASSTTRTGSKNEQFF.